The sequence of this T cell receptor (beta chain) was determined in a study of blood T cell repertoires in COVID-19. Study background: The samples span acute and convalescent COVID-19 from the United States, Italy and Spain.

The assay was immunoSEQ multiplex PCR, and TCRdb's table has in-frame clones only and misses some. In the table there are 95,000 to 110,000 clones, 82% of which are singletons. The CDR3 is 14 residues long. CDR1 is ENHRY, CDR2 SYGVKD, per germline. V was clipped by 0 bases and J by 2 bases, with 4 bases between them. The sample comprised peripheral blood. The origin of this receptor is a man aged 55 to 70 with acute or convalescent COVID-19. The V gene is TRBV10-3, the J gene TRBJ2-2; D call uncertain. CDR3 amino acids: CAISESGNTGELFF. The CDR3 DNA reads TGTGCCATCAGTGAGTCGGGCAACACCGGGGAGCTGTTTTTT.